This entry is about one TCR beta chain. The specificity of this receptor is unknown. No much larger clone is present one base from it, and per-base qualities are unavailable. This record belongs to a study of Ad26.COV2.S vaccination and SARS-CoV-2 variants (dated by TCRdb to the early 2020s). Looking at the study overall: Vaccine-arm donors came from COV1001, a multicentre, randomized, double-blind, placebo-controlled phase I-IIa trial of Ad26.COV2.S in healthy adults. TCRbeta repertoire sequencing served as the tool for gauging how specific and how broad the SARS-CoV-2-reactive T cell receptors were following Ad26.COV2.S vaccination. Investigators remained blinded to trial group allocation during experiments and outcome assessment. A total of some 30 samples were included in the TCR-sequenced set, comprising 19 Ad26.COV2.S vaccine recipients, 5 placebo recipients and 8 SARS-CoV-2 convalescent individuals. Trial participants were randomized into five groups of five: low-dose or high-dose Ad26.COV2.S given once or twice, or placebo on both occasions. Ad26.COV2.S was administered intramuscularly at a dose of 5x10^10 or 1x10^11 viral particles, either as one shot or as two shots given 56 days apart. What the research found in general, with its limitations: Non-spike TCR breadth was comparable between vaccine and placebo recipients, consistent with the vaccine containing only spike. The study was not powered to compare responses between vaccine doses or regimens. It was noted by the authors that total T cell responses may have been underestimated by the TCR breadth and depth analyses. Ad26.COV2.S recipients had higher spike-specific TCR breadth than placebo recipients (P = 0.0014). Substantial breadth of spike-specific CD8+ and CD4+ T cell responses was reported after vaccination.

From the germline V gene, CDR1 is MDHEN and CDR2 is SYDVKM. Trimming removed 11 bases from V and 1 base from J, leaving 14 bases between the germline ends. Taken from cysteine to phenylalanine, the CDR3 has 13 residues. Here the CDR3 DNA is all that survives: 39 bases in frame from base 1. This specimen's treatment or condition label, per the study, means: around 19 received Ad26.COV2.S at low or high dose, single or two shots; roughly five received placebo; per-sample allocation not given. For vaccine and placebo recipients, the sequenced repertoires came from samples collected on day 63 after the first injection. Cohort 1b enrolled 25 adults aged 18-55 years at a single site in Boston, USA, between 29 July and 7 August 2020. Ad26.COV2.S was a replication-incompetent adenovirus type 26 vector that expressed a prefusion-stabilized SARS-CoV-2 spike protein derived from the original Wuhan strain. The immunoSEQ Assay was the method used to sequence TCRbeta CDR3 regions. After extraction, genomic DNA underwent amplification by bias-controlled multiplex PCR, followed by high-throughput sequencing. As for how the authors treated the data: To quantify the absolute abundance of every unique TCRbeta CDR3 region, sequences were collapsed and filtered. T cell fraction was estimated by normalizing TCRbeta template counts to usable DNA, with usable DNA measured through amplification of reference genes found in all nucleated cells. Repertoire TCRs were annotated as SARS-CoV-2-specific by exact matching of V gene, CDR3 amino acid sequence and J gene to a known reactive TCR set. The reference SARS-CoV-2 TCR set was obtained from MIRA and was filtered for enrichment in COVID-19-positive ImmuneCODE repertoires, whereby public or cross-reactive TCRs were removed. Using the MIRA antigens, annotated TCRs were further analysed by specific ORF or by position within an ORF. Breadth was defined as annotated unique rearrangements over total unique productive rearrangements; depth was the summed frequency of those rearrangements. Two-sided Wilcoxon rank-sum tests were applied when comparing TCR breadth between groups. Drawn from immuneACCESS, this table holds only the in-frame rearrangements with V and J called that TCRdb kept. Clones are partly lost; checked studies trace under half to an unresolved V gene and leave the rest unexplained. V and J calls plus clone size are reproduced from that table; the DNA served to infer D and trimming. The sample table holds more than 400,000 clones, of which approximately 90% were seen once. The ten largest clones take up less than 2% of the sample.

The sequences come from peripheral blood, collected in a trial of Ad26.COV2.S vaccine versus placebo. The chain is encoded by TRBV28 joined to TRBJ1-1; the D gene cannot be resolved reliably. The TCR originated in a person between 18 and 60 years old who received the Ad26.COV2.S COVID-19 vaccine or a placebo. The CDR3 in this case is CAGRPVRNTEAFF. The nucleotide sequence is given as TGTGCCGGCCGACCAGTCAGGAACACTGAAGCTTTCTTT.